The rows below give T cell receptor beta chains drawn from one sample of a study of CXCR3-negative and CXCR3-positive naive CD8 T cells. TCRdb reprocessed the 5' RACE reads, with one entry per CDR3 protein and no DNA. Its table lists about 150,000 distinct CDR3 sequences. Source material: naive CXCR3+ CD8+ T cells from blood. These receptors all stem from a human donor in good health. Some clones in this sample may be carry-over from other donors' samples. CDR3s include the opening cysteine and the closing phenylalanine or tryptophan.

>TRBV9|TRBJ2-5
CASSVGLVETQYF
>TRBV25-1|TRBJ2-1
CASIPGTGSNEQFF
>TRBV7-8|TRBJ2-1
CASSPGLAGGLSYNEQFF
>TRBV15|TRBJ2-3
CATSEGTPTDTQYF
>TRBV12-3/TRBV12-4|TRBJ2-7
CASSSGAGFHEQYF
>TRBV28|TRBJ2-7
CASSLWTYEQYF
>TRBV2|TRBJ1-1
CASREHRGRTTNTEAFF
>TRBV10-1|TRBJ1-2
CASSPGQAYGYTF
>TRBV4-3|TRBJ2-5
CASSQKGGGTQYF
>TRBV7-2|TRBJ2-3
CASSLGAERTDTQYF
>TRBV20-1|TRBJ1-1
CSVFGGGHTEAFF
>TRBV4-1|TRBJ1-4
CASSQDGQGNEKLFF
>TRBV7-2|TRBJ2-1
CASSLEGSYNEQFF
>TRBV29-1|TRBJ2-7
CSVEGSRDGSYEQYF
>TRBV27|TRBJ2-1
CASGGGSGGVSVEQFF
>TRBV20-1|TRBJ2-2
CSARDMMGSLAGELFF
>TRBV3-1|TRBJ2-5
CASSQDRGAASVFQETQYF
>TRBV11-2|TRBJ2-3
CASSRGERDTDTQYF
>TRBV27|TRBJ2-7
CASSFGGGEQYF
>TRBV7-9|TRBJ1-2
CASSTQDRGQGGYTF
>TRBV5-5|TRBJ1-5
CASSWAVGSNQPQHF
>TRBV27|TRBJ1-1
CASRNTGGNTEAFF